Below are 18 T cell receptor beta chains sequenced from a single sample in a study of human T cells and chemical hapten exposure. Time point: patch test 1, 2 weeks after DPC sensitization. Treatment in this sample: therapeutic diphenylcyclopropenone sensitization with weekly scalp DPC. TCRdb independently ran MiXCR on the RACE reads; one entry per CDR3 protein. The sample gives tens of thousands of distinct CDR3 sequences, approximately 10% of which show up once; less than 2.5% is in the top ten. The source material was whole blood, sampled in connection with sensitization to the hapten diphenylcyclopropenone (DPC). The receptor source for this set is a man aged 35 to 55 with alopecia areata. Some clones in this sample may be carry-over from other donors' samples.

This clonotype was detected many times. The rearrangement uses TRBV5-1 and TRBJ2-7; TRBD1 agrees at 9 bases. The V segment lost 4 bases and the J segment 4 bases; nucleotides outside the gene matches: 3. CDR1 is SGHRS and CDR2 is YFSETQ in the germline V gene. The CDR3 spans 13 residues. CDR3 nucleotide sequence: TGCGCCAGCAGCCCGGACAGGGGTTACGAGCAGTACGTC. Protein sequence: CASSPDRGYEQYV.

The chain joins TRBV6-2 or TRBV6-3 to TRBJ1-2; D not resolved. CDR3 length: 15 residues. V gave up 0 bases and J gave up 5 bases, with 13 bases separating them. CDR1 is MNHEY and CDR2 is SVGEGT in the germline V gene. CDR3 nucleotide sequence: TGTGCCAGCAGTTACTCGAAAGGTCCCGGTTATGGCTACACCTTC. The encoded protein is CASSYSKGPGYGYTF.

With respect to this clonotype: A single base separates this from a much larger clone, so it may be a read error. V and J are TRBV10-3 and TRBJ1-4, with D perhaps TRBD1 (5 bases). Germline CDR1 is ENHRY and CDR2 is SYGVKD. This CDR3 has 17 residues. V lost 2 bases to trimming and J lost 6 bases, with 19 bases between them. The CDR3 reads CAISEIGTNFVDEKLFF. In nucleotides, the CDR3 is TGTGCCATCAGTGAGATTGGGACTAATTTTGTAGATGAAAAACTGTTTTTT.

Points on this clonotype: A much larger clone differs from this one at a single base, so this may be a read error. The CDR3 is CVSWTGGSPLHF. DNA of the CDR3: TGTGTCAGCTGGACAGGGGGATCACCCCTCCACTTT. The chain carries TRBV28 and TRBJ1-6, with 10 bases that match TRBD1. The CDR3 spans 12 residues. The germline V gene has CDR1 MDHEN and CDR2 SYDVKM. Complete variable domain (other parts from reference TRBV28 and TRBJ1-6): DVKVTQSSRYLVKRTGEKVFLECVQDMDHENMFWYRQDPGLGLRLIYFSYDVKMKEKGDIPEGYSVSREKKERFSLILESASTNQTSMYLCVSWTGGSPLHFGNGTRLTVT.

This clonotype was recorded at least ten times. The chain links TRBV29-1 to TRBJ1-1; TRBD1 aligns across 7 bases. V was pared by 4 bases and J by 0 bases, with 2 bases of the junction left unmatched. Germline V gives CDR1 SQVTM, CDR2 ANQGSEA. This CDR3 region has 13 residues. CDR3 sequence reads: CSVATGLNTEAFF. CDR3 bases: TGCAGCGTTGCGACAGGGCTGAACACTGAAGCTTTCTTT. The full variable domain, completed using reference TRBV29-1 and TRBJ1-1, is SAVISQKPSRDICQRGTSLTIQCQVDSQVTMMFWYRQQPGQSLTLIATANQGSEATYESGFVIDKFPISRPNLTFSTLTVSNMSPEDSSIYLCSVATGLNTEAFFGQGTRLTVV.

Many counts were recorded for this clonotype. The chain has TRBV25-1 and TRBJ2-7, with TRBD2 as a possible D gene (8 bases). This CDR3 has 14 residues. The germline V gene encodes CDR1 MGHDK and CDR2 SYGVNS. The ends were cut back, 8 bases at V and 5 bases at J, with 19 bases in the middle. The CDR3 reads CASARGGTDNEQYF. The CDR3 DNA follows: TGTGCCAGCGCTCGGGGGGGGACAGACAACGAGCAGTACTTC.

This chain links TRBV11-2 with TRBJ2-7; a weak D match, TRBD1 (6 bases). Germline loops: CDR1 SGHAT, CDR2 FQNNGV. The CDR3 is made up of 13 amino acids. The V and J ends lost 2 bases and 4 bases respectively, with 9 bases between them. This CDR3 reads CASSLQGWYEQYV. The CDR3 DNA is TGTGCCAGCAGCTTACAGGGGTGGTACGAGCAGTACGTC.

The chain uses TRBV9 and TRBJ2-3, with TRBD1 matching over 9 bases. The CDR3 is 14 amino acids. In germline, CDR1 is SGDLS, CDR2 YYNGEE. J lost 6 bases, V lost 3 bases, and 5 bases had no gene match. The CDR3 region has the DNA TGTGCCAGCAGCGCCGGGACAGGGTTCGATACGCAGTATTTT. It specifies CASSAGTGFDTQYF. Variable domain in full (rest from reference TRBV9 and TRBJ2-3): DSGVTQTPKHLITATGQRVTLRCSPRSGDLSVYWYQQSLDQGLQFLIQYYNGEERAKGNILERFSAQQFPDLHSELNLSSLELGDSALYFCASSAGTGFDTQYFGPGTRLTVL.

This chain uses TRBV7-9 with TRBJ2-6; 8 bases align to TRBD1. J lost 1 base, V lost 8 bases, and 13 bases had no gene match. The germline gives CDR1 SEHNR, CDR2 FQNEAQ (reference sequence). The CDR3 runs 18 residues. CDR3 sequence (DNA): TGTGCCAGCGCCCCCCTGGGACAGGAGAGGTCTGGGGCCAACGTCCTGACTTTC. Translation gives CASAPLGQERSGANVLTF.

The rearrangement uses TRBV6-2 or TRBV6-3 and TRBJ2-1, with D perhaps matching TRBD1 or TRBD2 (5 bases each). Trimming removed 8 bases from V and 9 bases from J, with 26 bases in between. Germline-derived CDR1 and CDR2 are MNHEY and SVGEGT. The CDR3 is made up of 16 amino acids. CDR3 amino acids: CASAISGTWVESEQFF. DNA for the CDR3: TGTGCCAGCGCTATTAGTGGGACGTGGGTAGAGAGTGAGCAGTTCTTC.

The sample holds a few counts of this clonotype. This rearrangement joins TRBV10-3 to TRBJ1-5; 8 positions match TRBD1. Germline lookup yields CDR1 ENHRY and CDR2 SYGVKD. This CDR3 comprises 14 residues. Trimming cost V 3 bases and J 7 bases; bases outside gene matches: 5. The CDR3 protein is CAISDSGGGQPQHF. The CDR3 region has the DNA TGTGCCATCAGTGATTCAGGGGGCGGACAGCCCCAGCATTTT.

In its sample, this clonotype was seen a few times. The chain combines TRBV6-6 with TRBJ2-6; possibly TRBD1 for D (6 bases). The CDR3 is made up of 16 amino acids. Germline V lookup: CDR1 MNHNY, CDR2 SVGAGI (reference sequence). Trimming stripped 8 bases from V and 2 bases from J, with 16 bases between. This chain's CDR3 is CASLQGSQAGANVLTF. CDR3 DNA: TGTGCCAGCCTACAGGGATCCCAGGCTGGGGCCAACGTCCTGACTTTC.

The gene calls are TRBV29-1 and TRBJ2-5; no clear D gene. Trimming removed 3 bases at V and 3 bases at J, with 11 bases between. Germline CDR1 SQVTM, CDR2 ANQGSEA. This CDR3 is built from 13 residues. CDR3 sequence reads: CSVEATFKETQYF. The CDR3 region has the DNA TGCAGCGTTGAGGCGACTTTCAAAGAGACCCAGTACTTC. The full variable domain, rest sourced from reference TRBV29-1 and TRBJ2-5, is SAVISQKPSRDICQRGTSLTIQCQVDSQVTMMFWYRQQPGQSLTLIATANQGSEATYESGFVIDKFPISRPNLTFSTLTVSNMSPEDSSIYLCSVEATFKETQYFGPGTRLLVL.

Concerning this clonotype itself: At one end the junction does not follow the germline gene, possibly because of a read error. V is TRBV7-9 and J is TRBJ2-2; 9 bases map to TRBD2. The CDR3 spans 11 residues. From germline, CDR1 is SEHNR and CDR2 FQNEAQ (reference sequence). CDR3 sequence (DNA): TGTGCCAGCAGCTCCGGGACTAGCCAAATTTTT. It specifies CASSSGTSQIF.

The chain uses TRBV10-3 and TRBJ2-3; 14 nucleotides match TRBD2. From germline, CDR1 is ENHRY and CDR2 SYGVKD. After removal of 8 bases from V and 5 bases from J, the junction contained 6 bases not matched to a gene. This CDR3 has 15 residues. CDR3 sequence (DNA): TGTGCCATCGCGGTAGGGACTAGCGGGGGAGATACGCAGTATTTT. As protein: CAIAVGTSGGDTQYF.

This clonotype has ten or more counts. V usage is TRBV20-1 and J usage is TRBJ2-3; 9 bases agree with TRBD2. Germline CDR1 reads DFQATT; CDR2 reads SNEGSKA (reference sequence). This CDR3 is 15 amino acids long. Trimming cost V 6 bases and J 3 bases; bases outside gene matches: 10. CDR3 bases: TGCAGTGCGCGCCTGGCGGGAGGGCCAACAGATACGCAGTATTTT. Translation gives CSARLAGGPTDTQYF.

This clonotype turned up a few times. The chain couples TRBV7-6 to TRBJ2-7; D remains unclear. V lost 5 bases and J 6 bases, leaving 8 bases between the germline ends. The germline V gene has CDR1 SGHVS and CDR2 FNYEAQ. The CDR3 runs 11 residues. Here the CDR3 DNA reads TGTGCCAGCAGCCACGGTCTCGAGCAGTACGTC. It translates to CASSHGLEQYV.

This clonotype has at least ten counts. V and J are TRBV7-9 and TRBJ2-7; 7 nucleotides match TRBD2. The germline V gene has CDR1 SEHNR and CDR2 FQNEAQ (reference sequence). Unmatched junction bases numbered 2, after V lost 3 bases and J lost 3 bases. The CDR3 sequence is 13 residues long. CDR3 loop: CASSFSSGYEQYF. The CDR3 DNA follows: TGTGCCAGCAGCTTTTCTAGCGGCTACGAGCAGTACTTC.